The 22 T cell receptor beta chains below all came from one sample that was sequenced in a study of shared clonotypes between healthy human individuals. Produced via immunoSEQ multiplex PCR; TCRdb's table is partial and in-frame only. The sample shows millions of clones, 90% to 95% of them seen only once. Naive CD8 cells, CD45RO-negative and positively selected for CCR7, excluded terminally differentiated effector memory CD45RA+ cells. Material: naive CD8+ T cells from PBMCs. The receptors originated from a man aged 18 to 30 in good health. Some clones in this sample may be carry-over from other donors' samples.

This sequence joins TRBV29-1 and TRBJ2-7; 9 bases are shared with TRBD2. Germline assignment: CDR1 SQVTM and CDR2 ANQGSEA. The V and J ends lost 6 bases and 2 bases, in that order; junction bases with no gene match: 8. The CDR3 runs 14 residues. The CDR3 sequence is CSVRYSGSAYEQYF. CDR3 DNA: TGCAGCGTAAGATATAGCGGGAGTGCCTACGAGCAGTACTTC.

The CDR3 DNA reads TGTGCCAGTACTAGCGGGAGTTACGAGCAGTACTTC. This gives the protein CASTSGSYEQYF. The chain is built from TRBV6-5 and TRBJ2-5; TRBD2 aligns across 11 bases. Near its end, the DNA agrees better with TRBJ2-7, so the J call may be wrong. The germline CDR1 and CDR2 sequences are MNHEY and SVGAGI. CDR3 length: 12 amino acids.

The chain employs TRBV7-9 and TRBJ2-6; D call uncertain. The CDR3 spans 17 residues. V gave up 3 bases and J gave up 0 bases, with 12 bases separating them. The germline gives CDR1 SEHNR, CDR2 FQNEAQ (reference sequence). CDR3 in amino acids: CASSFPNQDSGANVLTF. In DNA form, the CDR3 reads TGTGCCAGCAGCTTTCCAAACCAGGACTCTGGGGCCAACGTCCTGACTTTC.

The chain links TRBV6-5 to TRBJ1-1, with D hard to call. CDR3 length: 14 residues. Trimming shortened V by 4 bases and J by 1 base, and 10 bases separated the two germline ends. The germline gives CDR1 MNHEY, CDR2 SVGAGI. DNA for the CDR3: TGTGCCAGCAGTTCTTCCGGGCCGAACACTGAAGCTTTCTTT. Protein: CASSSSGPNTEAFF.

In regard to this clone: The sample carries other DNA sequences with the same CDR3. This chain links TRBV20-1 with TRBJ1-2; TRBD1 matches at 8 bases. CDR3 length: 11 amino acids. J gave up 6 bases and V 3 bases, and 0 bases lay outside the gene matches. The germline gives CDR1 DFQATT, CDR2 SNEGSKA (reference sequence). In nucleotides, the CDR3 is TGCAGTGCTAGGGGACAGGATGGCTACACCTTC. The encoded protein is CSARGQDGYTF.

The rearrangement links TRBV6-1 to TRBJ1-5; 7 bases are shared with TRBD1. The length of the CDR3 is 14 residues. Trimming removed 7 bases from V and 6 bases from J; junction bases left unmatched: 9. Germline-derived CDR1 and CDR2 are MNHNS and SASEGT. The CDR3 is CASITTGAGQPQHF. The CDR3 bases are TGTGCCAGCATTACCACAGGGGCAGGTCAGCCCCAGCATTTT.

This clone was observed a single time. V is TRBV10-2 and J is TRBJ2-3, with D possibly matching TRBD1 (6 bases). This CDR3 is 17 amino acids long. Looked up from germline, CDR1 is WSHSY and CDR2 is SAAADI. V was trimmed by 3 bases and J by 0 bases, leaving 16 bases between them. The CDR3 nucleotides read TGCGCCAGCAGTGACTCAGAGACAGGAACTAGCACAGATACGCAGTATTTT. It specifies CASSDSETGTSTDTQYF.

This clone appeared a single time. V gene TRBV6-6 combines with J gene TRBJ1-1, with D possibly matching TRBD1 (6 bases). The CDR3 totals 13 residues. The germline V gene has CDR1 MNHNY and CDR2 SVGAGI (reference sequence). Trimming shortened V by 3 bases and J by 5 bases, and 10 bases separated the two germline ends. The CDR3 DNA reads as TGTGCCAGCAGTTATACAGGGCAAACTGAAGCTTTCTTT. It yields the protein CASSYTGQTEAFF.

The CDR3 region is CASIVEASGLYF. The CDR3, as DNA: TGTGCCAGCATCGTTGAAGCTAGCGGCCTTTACTTC. The rearrangement joins TRBV6-6 to TRBJ2-7, with 7 bases lining up with TRBD2. Germline-derived CDR1 and CDR2 are MNHNY and SVGAGI (reference sequence). This CDR3 has 12 amino acids. With V trimmed by 7 bases and J by 13 bases, 13 bases remained unmatched.

The CDR3 is CASSWDIHEQYF. CDR3 coding DNA: TGTGCCAGCAGCTGGGACATCCACGAGCAGTACTTC. The V and J genes are TRBV5-6 and TRBJ2-7; D is possibly TRBD1 (6 bases). Germline V gene lookup returns CDR1 SGHDT and CDR2 YYEEEE. The ends were cut back, 3 bases at V and 5 bases at J, with 9 bases in the middle. The CDR3 covers 12 residues.

This clone was observed a single time. The chain uses TRBV11-1 and TRBJ1-1; no firm D call. Germline loops: CDR1 SGHAT, CDR2 FQDESV (reference sequence). Deletions cut 0 bases from V and 4 bases from J, with 15 bases between. The CDR3 has 16 amino acids. Here the CDR3 DNA reads TGTGCCAGCAGCTTAGCAGGAGGGTCTTTGGGCACTGAAGCTTTCTTT. It codes for CASSLAGGSLGTEAFF.

The V call is TRBV7-2, the J call TRBJ2-1; D ambiguous. The V gene's germline CDR1 is SGHTA and CDR2 FQGNSA. This CDR3 has 16 residues. The V end was cut by 4 bases, the J end by 9 bases, with 22 bases between. The CDR3 spells CASSYPRDRPPGEQFF. CDR3 nucleotides: TGTGCCAGCAGCTACCCCCGCGACCGCCCTCCTGGTGAGCAGTTCTTC.

This clone was picked up one time. This chain joins TRBV2 and TRBJ1-2; TRBD1 aligns across 7 bases. The CDR3 length is 15 residues. The V segment lost 6 bases and the J segment 7 bases; nucleotides outside the gene matches: 14. The germline CDR1 and CDR2 sequences are SNHLY and FYNNEI. The CDR3 DNA follows: TGTGCCAGCAGAGCCGACAGGGACCCCCAAGGTGGCTACACCTTC. Its protein product is CASRADRDPQGGYTF.

The V and J genes are TRBV7-2 and TRBJ2-3; 9 nucleotides match TRBD2. The CDR3 covers 19 residues. V shed 1 base, J shed 2 bases, and the junction held 13 bases outside the gene matches. Germline V CDR1 and CDR2: SGHTA, FQGNSA. CDR3 in DNA: TGTGCCAGCAGCTTAGTTGTATTGATAGCGGGAGCTCACACAGATACGCAGTATTTT. Its translation: CASSLVVLIAGAHTDTQYF. Full variable domain (missing parts from reference TRBV7-2 and TRBJ2-3): GAGVSQSPSNKVTEKGKDVELRCDPISGHTALYWYRQSLGQGLEFLIYFQGNSAPDKSGLPSDRFSAERTGGSVSTLTIQRTQQEDSAVYLCASSLVVLIAGAHTDTQYFGPGTRLTVL.

The chain joins TRBV28 to TRBJ1-1; D remains ambiguous. The length of the CDR3 is 12 residues. Per the germline V gene, CDR1 is MDHEN and CDR2 is SYDVKM. Between the trimmed V and J ends, which lost 3 bases and 11 bases, there was a span of 13 bases. The CDR3 region is CASSFWPGWAFF. The CDR3 nucleotides read TGTGCCAGCAGTTTTTGGCCGGGGTGGGCTTTCTTT.

The chain combines TRBV7-9 with TRBJ2-7; TRBD1 agrees at 8 bases. Germline V CDR1 and CDR2: SEHNR, FQNEAQ (reference sequence). This CDR3 has 16 amino acids. J gave up 0 bases and V 5 bases, and 9 bases lay outside the gene matches. The CDR3 DNA reads TGTGCCAGCAGCCCCGGACAGGGCCTGAGCTCCTACGAGCAGTACTTC. It is translated as CASSPGQGLSSYEQYF.

The genes are TRBV7-9 and TRBJ2-2; TRBD1 aligns across 8 bases. The length of the CDR3 is 16 residues. Per germline, CDR1 SEHNR and CDR2 FQNEAQ (reference sequence). The J segment lost 1 base and the V segment lost 5 bases, leaving 6 bases of the junction unmatched. CDR3: CASSPPTGVNTGELFF. The CDR3 DNA reads TGTGCCAGCAGCCCTCCGACAGGGGTGAACACCGGGGAGCTGTTTTTT.

The CDR3 DNA sequence: TGTGCCAGCAGCTATGACTCGTACGGCTCCTACGAGCAGTACTTC. Translating gives CASSYDSYGSYEQYF. This chain joins TRBV5-5 and TRBJ2-7; D remains ambiguous. The CDR3 loop spans 15 amino acids. The V end lost 3 bases, the J end lost 0 bases, and 13 bases lay between the germline ends. CDR1 SGHKS and CDR2 YYEKEE come from the germline V gene (reference sequence).

The chain combines TRBV5-6 with TRBJ2-5, with D tentatively TRBD2 (5 bases). TRBJ2-7 explains the end of the DNA better; the J call may be wrong. CDR1 is SGHDT and CDR2 is YYEEEE in the germline V gene. The CDR3 is made up of 14 amino acids. The CDR3 reads CASSLGSGAYEQYF. DNA for the CDR3: TGTGCCAGCAGCTTAGGTTCCGGGGCCTACGAGCAGTACTTC.

The chain carries TRBV28 and TRBJ1-1; weak D call: TRBD1 (6 bases). Trimming removed 4 bases from V and 5 bases from J, with 20 bases in between. Germline V gene sequence: CDR1 MDHEN, CDR2 SYDVKM. The CDR3 extends over 16 amino acids. CDR3 in amino acids: CASSSMAGGRRTEAFF. DNA for the CDR3: TGTGCCAGCAGTTCTATGGCGGGGGGGCGCCGGACTGAAGCTTTCTTT. The full variable domain, completed using reference TRBV28 and TRBJ1-1, is DVKVTQSSRYLVKRTGEKVFLECVQDMDHENMFWYRQDPGLGLRLIYFSYDVKMKEKGDIPEGYSVSREKKERFSLILESASTNQTSMYLCASSSMAGGRRTEAFFGQGTRLTVV.

The chain combines TRBV9 with TRBJ2-7, with D possibly matching TRBD2 (6 bases). This CDR3 has 14 amino acids. Germline CDR1 reads SGDLS; CDR2 reads YYNGEE. Trimming removed 3 bases at V and 5 bases at J, with 15 bases between. CDR3 amino acids: CASSAGGSGNEQYF. The CDR3 DNA is TGTGCCAGCAGCGCTGGGGGGAGTGGTAACGAGCAGTACTTC. The whole variable domain, remainder taken from reference TRBV9 and TRBJ2-7, is DSGVTQTPKHLITATGQRVTLRCSPRSGDLSVYWYQQSLDQGLQFLIQYYNGEERAKGNILERFSAQQFPDLHSELNLSSLELGDSALYFCASSAGGSGNEQYFGPGTRLTVT.

This chain connects TRBV6-5 to TRBJ2-1; 10 bases fit TRBD2. CDR3 size: 16 residues. Germline V gene lookup returns CDR1 MNHEY and CDR2 SVGAGI. Trimming took 2 bases from V and 6 from J; bases not matched to a gene: 7. CDR3 nucleotides: TGTGCCAGCAGTTACATTCTAGCGGGAGAAGGCAATGAGCAGTTCTTC. Its translation: CASSYILAGEGNEQFF.